This T cell receptor beta chain comes out of a study of blood T cell repertoires in COVID-19. The overall study: Samples of COVID-19 (acute and convalescent) were obtained from the United States, Italy and Spain. PBMCs, B-cell-depleted T cells, or T cells provided the cDNA or gDNA that made up the material.

Original handling: Cell counts per sample came from amplifying reference gene primers. TCRdb's copy holds only in-frame clones and misses some; the assay was immunoSEQ multiplex PCR. That table gives V, J and clone size, and the DNA gave D and trimming. Among about 240,000 clones listed, 83% were seen once. This CDR3 spans 15 amino acids. Trimming took 0 bases from V and 11 from J, leaving 17 bases between them. The germline CDR1 and CDR2 sequences are LGHDT and YNNKEL (reference sequence). This clone appeared a single time. The TCR sequence derives from a human donor in a cohort sampled during active COVID-19. The chain links TRBV3-1 (or the pseudogene TRBV3-2) to TRBJ2-4; possibly TRBD2 for D (6 bases). Sequencing was done on a sample of peripheral blood. The CDR3 sequence: CASSQDRGTEYLQYF. DNA of the CDR3: TGTGCCAGCAGCCAAGACCGGGGGACGGAATATCTTCAGTACTTC.